Listed here are 17 T cell receptor beta chains from one sample, sequenced in a study of blood T cell repertoires in COVID-19. Some clones are missing from TCRdb's copy, which holds only in-frame ones; the method was immunoSEQ multiplex PCR. This sample carries about 130,000 clones, about four fifths of them seen once, and the ten largest clones take about a sixth. The sequenced sample consisted of peripheral blood. These receptors were taken from a man aged 25 to 40 with COVID-19, enrolled during active disease.

The CDR3 loop is CASSPKTGGATNEKLFF. CDR3 nucleotide sequence: TGCGCCAGCAGTCCGAAAACAGGGGGAGCAACTAATGAAAAACTGTTTTTT. The chain carries TRBV4-1 and TRBJ1-4; 8 positions match TRBD1. CDR1 and CDR2 (germline): MGHRA, YSYEKL. The trim removed 6 bases at V and 0 bases at J, leaving 9 bases unmatched. This CDR3 has 17 residues.

This clone was detected a few times. The J gene is TRBJ1-3, the V gene TRBV6-4; possibly TRBD1 for D (6 bases). V gave up 6 bases and J gave up 0 bases, with 9 bases separating them. This CDR3 contains 14 residues. CDR1 MRHNA and CDR2 SNTAGT come from the germline V gene. The DNA of the CDR3 is TGTGCCAGCAGCCAACAGGGCTCTGGAAACACCATATATTTT. Translation gives CASSQQGSGNTIYF.

This rearrangement joins TRBV12-5 to TRBJ2-7; 7 nucleotides align to TRBD1. The CDR3 is 18 residues long. Germline V gene data show CDR1 as LGHNT and CDR2 as FRNRAP. J lost 1 base, V lost 2 bases, and 14 bases had no gene match. The DNA for the CDR3 is TGTGCTAGTGGTTTGTCTCCGGACAGGCAGGCCGGTTCCTACGAGCAGTACTTC. It is translated as CASGLSPDRQAGSYEQYF.

The chain recombines TRBV12-5 with TRBJ1-2; possible D gene TRBD1, 6 bases. V was clipped by 2 bases and J by 1 base, with 8 bases between them. CDR3 length equals 14 residues. CDR1 and CDR2 (germline): LGHNT, FRNRAP. Here the CDR3 reads CASGLTGFNYGYTF. The CDR3, as DNA: TGTGCTAGTGGTTTGACAGGGTTTAACTATGGCTACACCTTC.

The chain joins TRBV14 to TRBJ1-1, with D perhaps matching TRBD1 (5 bases). This CDR3 region has 15 residues. CDR1 and CDR2 (germline): SGHDN, FVKESK. V lost 1 base and J lost 1, with 10 bases in between. The CDR3 loop reads CASSQGGRANTEAFF. The CDR3 nucleotides read TGTGCCAGCAGCCAAGGGGGCAGGGCGAACACTGAAGCTTTCTTT. Using reference TRBV14 and TRBJ1-1 for the parts outside the CDR3, the full variable domain is EAGVTQFPSHSVIEKGQTVTLRCDPISGHDNLYWYRRVMGKEIKFLLHFVKESKQDESGMPNNRFLAERTGGTYSTLKVQPAELEDSGVYFCASSQGGRANTEAFFGQGTRLTVV.

This clone was observed a few times. This rearrangement joins TRBV30 to TRBJ1-2, with D unresolved. The CDR3 runs 13 residues. The ends were cut back, 0 bases at V and 2 bases at J, with 7 bases in the middle. Germline CDR1 is GTSNPN and CDR2 is SVGIG (reference sequence). CDR3 region: CAWSVLGNYGYTF. CDR3 coding DNA: TGTGCCTGGAGTGTACTAGGGAACTATGGCTACACCTTC.

This chain connects TRBV28 to TRBJ2-7; 7 bases are shared with TRBD2. The CDR3 consists of 12 residues. V lost 7 bases, J lost 2 bases, and 2 bases stayed unmatched. Germline values: CDR1 MDHEN, CDR2 SYDVKM. This CDR3 is CASKAGTYEQYF. The CDR3, as DNA: TGTGCCAGCAAAGCGGGGACCTACGAGCAGTACTTC.

This clone was recorded only once. The chain uses TRBV4-3 and TRBJ1-1; 8 bases fit TRBD1. This CDR3 has 14 residues. The V and J ends lost 4 bases and 7 bases, in that order; junction bases with no gene match: 8. The germline V gene has CDR1 LGHNA and CDR2 YSLEER. The CDR3 is CASSPSYGTGEAFF. The CDR3 DNA sequence: TGCGCCAGCAGCCCATCTTACGGGACAGGTGAAGCTTTCTTT.

The chain joins TRBV5-1 to TRBJ1-4; a possible D gene is TRBD1 (6 bases). The CDR3 is made up of 13 amino acids. Germline assignment: CDR1 SGHRS and CDR2 YFSETQ. V gave up 0 bases and J gave up 7 bases, with 7 bases separating them. The CDR3 DNA is TGCGCCAGCAGCTTGGGGACAGCTGAAAAACTGTTTTTT. This translates into CASSLGTAEKLFF. Together with reference TRBV5-1 and TRBJ1-4, the CDR3 gives the full variable domain: KAGVTQTPRYLIKTRGQQVTLSCSPISGHRSVSWYQQTPGQGLQFLFEYFSETQRNKGNFPGRFSGRQFSNSRSEMNVSTLELGDSALYLCASSLGTAEKLFFGSGTQLSVL.

The chain links TRBV5-1 to TRBJ2-1; TRBD2 agrees at 7 bases. Trimming at V came to 7 bases and at J to 0 bases, leaving 7 bases not matched to a gene. This CDR3 comprises 15 residues. CDR1 and CDR2 (germline): SGHRS, YFSETQ. The CDR3 here is CASGLAGTSYNEQFF. For the CDR3, the DNA is TGCGCCAGCGGATTAGCGGGTACCTCCTACAATGAGCAGTTCTTC.

This chain joins TRBV5-4 and TRBJ1-3; D possibly corresponds to TRBD1 (6 bases). Per germline, CDR1 SGHNT and CDR2 YYREEE (reference sequence). The length of the CDR3 is 14 residues. Trimming took off 0 bases at V and 4 bases at J, with 8 bases between the two ends. The CDR3 here is CASSLGGLGNTIYF. The DNA for the CDR3 is TGTGCCAGCAGCTTGGGGGGGCTCGGAAACACCATATATTTT.

The V and J genes are TRBV7-2 and TRBJ2-5; tentatively, D is TRBD2 (6 bases). From germline, CDR1 is SGHTA and CDR2 FQGNSA. This CDR3 spans 14 amino acids. V dropped 3 bases and J dropped 5 bases, with 13 bases sitting between them. The CDR3 sequence is CASSFRGRGETQYF. As DNA, the CDR3 is TGTGCCAGCAGCTTCCGGGGCCGGGGGGAGACCCAGTACTTC.

The V and J genes are TRBV5-6 and TRBJ2-5; unclear D gene. The V gene lost 3 bases and the J gene lost 1 base, with 7 bases spanning the gap. Germline lookup yields CDR1 SGHDT and CDR2 YYEEEE. The CDR3 sequence is 13 residues long. CDR3 sequence (DNA): TGTGCCAGCAGCTCCGACATCCAAGAGACCCAGTACTTC. Protein: CASSSDIQETQYF. Based on the CDR3 plus reference TRBV5-6 and TRBJ2-5, the full variable domain is DAGVTQSPTHLIKTRGQQVTLRCSPKSGHDTVSWYQQALGQGPQFIFQYYEEEERQRGNFPDRFSGHQFPNYSSELNVNALLLGDSALYLCASSSDIQETQYFGPGTRLLVL.

For this clone: The identical CDR3 is also encoded by other nucleotide sequences in the sample. This chain connects TRBV12-3 or TRBV12-4 to TRBJ1-1; D uncertain. Trimming stripped 3 bases from V and 1 base from J, with 6 bases between. The CDR3 is 13 amino acids. The CDR3 is CASSFGGNTEAFF. CDR3 nucleotide sequence: TGTGCCAGCAGTTTCGGAGGGAACACTGAAGCTTTCTTT.

This clone was seen once. This chain joins TRBV6-2 or TRBV6-3 and TRBJ2-7; TRBD1 aligns across 7 bases. Trimming removed 4 bases from V and 1 base from J; junction bases left unmatched: 10. Germline CDR1 and CDR2: MNHEY and SVGEGT. CDR3 length: 16 residues. CDR3 region: CASSSPGTEASYEQYF. CDR3 sequence (DNA): TGTGCCAGCAGTTCCCCCGGGACAGAAGCTTCCTACGAGCAGTACTTC.

The chain employs TRBV28 and TRBJ1-1; D gene uncertain. From germline, CDR1 is MDHEN and CDR2 SYDVKM. The CDR3 extends over 12 amino acids. V shed 6 bases and J shed 4 bases, with 9 bases lying between them. In DNA form, the CDR3 reads TGTGCCAGCAGGAGGGCGCCCACTGAAGCTTTCTTT. This gives the protein CASRRAPTEAFF.

The chain links TRBV7-3 to TRBJ2-3, with D maybe TRBD1 (6 bases). CDR1 is SGHTA and CDR2 is FQGTGA in the germline V gene. CDR3 length: 15 amino acids. Trimming took 5 bases from V and 3 from J, leaving 15 bases between them. The CDR3 loop is CASSQQGGETDTQYF. The CDR3 coding sequence is TGTGCCAGCAGCCAGCAAGGGGGTGAAACAGATACGCAGTATTTT.